This T cell receptor beta chain was profiled in a study of neurological immune-mediated disorders. By 5'RACE with 10-nucleotide random UMIs, the cDNA was made. Every sequencing run generated in excess of 180 million TCR-beta sequences. These sequences covered 15-18 subjects. TCRdb analysed the 5' RACE reads with MiXCR anew, one entry per CDR3 protein. This table has approximately 36,000 distinct CDR3 sequences, around 14% appearing once. This clonotype was observed at least ten times. Germline CDR1 is SGHVS and CDR2 is FNYEAQ. CDR3 length: 12 amino acids. Trimming cost V 2 bases and J 12 bases, with 11 bases left between them.

This chain connects TRBV7-6 to TRBJ2-1; D uncertain. The sample comprised PBMCs. The clonotype comes from a woman between 50 and 59 years old with HTLV-1-associated myelopathy (HAM/TSP). CDR3 region: CASSLRSPLQFF. The CDR3, as DNA: TGTGCCAGCAGCTTACGATCCCCCCTGCAGTTCTTC.